This TCR beta chain was recorded in a study of response to subunit inactivated influenza vaccine (dated by TCRdb to between 2017 and 2018). Regarding the complete study: Deep quantitative profiling of the T cell receptor repertoire was used in the study to follow responses to a trivalent subunit inactivated influenza vaccine.

Libraries came from RT-PCR. The instrument was an Illumina HiSeq 2500. TCRdb cleaned the public reads at Q25 with fastp, built clones with MiXCR and kept in-frame beta chains. Under each unique CDR3 protein, matching rows form one entry showing the most common genes and DNA. For this sample the table gives 800,000 to 1,000,000 distinct CDR3 sequences, of which roughly 20% were detected only once. In total, the top ten clones hold roughly 10% of the sample. Germline trimming: 4 bases from V, 3 bases from J; junction bases outside gene matches: 10. The germline V gene sets CDR1 to SGHRS and CDR2 to YFSETQ. The CDR3 has 18 amino acids, counting the end cysteine and phenylalanine. Of all the DNA, just the CDR3 is kept, 54 bases in frame from base 1. The table lists this clonotype with a few counts. This receptor's antigen is unknown. No base quality values were provided; no much bigger clone lies one nucleotide off.

Overall results and qualifications from the work: The authors proposed that each seasonal influenza vaccination may bring in only a limited number of new T cells.

The clonotype comes from a man in his fifties who received an inactivated influenza vaccine. Donor details come from another sample of the same person, matched by shared clones. The sample was PBMCs from blood, taken less than 6 days after vaccination. The chain couples TRBV5-1 to TRBJ2-1; 13 middle bases align to TRBD2. The CDR3 loop reads CASSRGTSGIGDYNEQFF. The base sequence is TGCGCCAGCAGCCGCGGGACTAGCGGGATCGGGGACTACAATGAGCAGTTCTTC.